A single sample gave rise to the 13 T cell receptor beta chains below, sequenced in a study of long-term antiretroviral therapy in people with HIV. With survey level as its setting, the immunoSEQ assay was v3.0. Assay: immunoSEQ multiplex PCR; the TCRdb copy retains only in-frame clones and omits some. The sample lists about 31,000 clones, roughly 83% occurring once. Source: unsorted PBMCs, taken 1.9 years after starting antiretroviral therapy. The receptors stem from a man aged 18 to 30 with HIV.

This chain connects TRBV28 to TRBJ1-1, with a possible D match to TRBD1 (6 bases). CDR3 length: 12 residues. Looked up from germline, CDR1 is MDHEN and CDR2 is SYDVKM. V dropped 8 bases and J dropped 2 bases, with 9 bases sitting between them. The CDR3 is CASGTLNTEAFF. The CDR3, as DNA: TGTGCCAGCGGGACACTAAACACTGAAGCTTTCTTT.

The V gene is TRBV28, the J gene TRBJ1-6; no clear D gene. Trimming took off 3 bases at V and 0 bases at J, with 3 bases between the two ends. The CDR3 is 14 residues long. Germline lookup yields CDR1 MDHEN and CDR2 SYDVKM. The CDR3 loop reads CASSFGSYNSPLHF. Written as DNA, the CDR3 is TGTGCCAGCAGTTTCGGCTCCTATAATTCACCCCTCCACTTT.

The J gene is TRBJ2-2, the V gene TRBV27; weak D call: TRBD2 (5 bases). The CDR3 is 14 residues long. V lost 5 bases and J lost 0, with 7 bases in between. CDR1 MNHEY and CDR2 SMNVEV come from the germline V gene (reference sequence). DNA for the CDR3: TGTGCCAGCAGTATCGGGGCGAACACCGGGGAGCTGTTTTTT. As protein: CASSIGANTGELFF.

The rearrangement links TRBV5-1 to TRBJ2-5; 8 positions agree with TRBD1. CDR3 length: 14 amino acids. Germline CDR1 is SGHRS and CDR2 is YFSETQ. Losses at the gene ends were 4 bases for V and 3 bases for J; bases not matched to a gene: 5. The CDR3 here is CASSVNRGEETQYF. In DNA, the CDR3 is TGCGCCAGCAGCGTGAACAGGGGGGAAGAGACCCAGTACTTC. The full variable domain, with the rest looked up from reference TRBV5-1 and TRBJ2-5, is KAGVTQTPRYLIKTRGQQVTLSCSPISGHRSVSWYQQTPGQGLQFLFEYFSETQRNKGNFPGRFSGRQFSNSRSEMNVSTLELGDSALYLCASSVNRGEETQYFGPGTRLLVL.

This clone was seen a handful of times. The V call is TRBV2, the J call TRBJ1-4; D possibly corresponds to TRBD1 (6 bases). CDR1 is SNHLY, CDR2 FYNNEI, per germline. CDR3 length: 10 amino acids. V was cut by 8 bases and J by 12 bases, with 10 bases left in between. The CDR3 DNA is TGTGCCAGCGGGGGGGCCCAACTGTTTTTT. This sequence encodes CASGGAQLFF.

V and J are TRBV2 and TRBJ2-1; 7 nucleotides agree with TRBD1. Trimming at V came to 6 bases and at J to 0 bases, leaving 2 bases not matched to a gene. The CDR3 covers 14 residues. Germline V gene data show CDR1 as SNHLY and CDR2 as FYNNEI. This CDR3 is CASRGQVSYNEQFF. Written as DNA, the CDR3 is TGTGCCAGCAGAGGACAGGTCTCCTACAATGAGCAGTTCTTC.

CDR3 nucleotide sequence: TGTGCCAGCAGCTTAAATTTCGTCGCCGGGGAGCTGTTTTTT. Its protein product is CASSLNFVAGELFF. V and J are TRBV11-3 and TRBJ2-2, with D unresolved. Germline V gene data show CDR1 as SGHNT and CDR2 as YENEEA. Trimming removed 2 bases from V and 6 bases from J, with 10 bases in between. The CDR3 length is 14 residues.

This chain uses TRBV28 with TRBJ1-5; D gene unclear. The germline gives CDR1 MDHEN, CDR2 SYDVKM. The V end lost 4 bases, the J end lost 3 bases, and 4 bases lay between the germline ends. This CDR3 is 12 amino acids long. CDR3 amino acids: CASSWANQPQHF. The CDR3 DNA reads as TGTGCCAGCAGTTGGGCCAATCAGCCCCAGCATTTT. The full variable domain, rest sourced from reference TRBV28 and TRBJ1-5, is DVKVTQSSRYLVKRTGEKVFLECVQDMDHENMFWYRQDPGLGLRLIYFSYDVKMKEKGDIPEGYSVSREKKERFSLILESASTNQTSMYLCASSWANQPQHFGDGTRLSIL.

The chain couples TRBV6-1 to TRBJ1-5; 10 bases agree with TRBD1. Germline V gives CDR1 MNHNS, CDR2 SASEGT. The CDR3 length is 16 residues. Trimming took 4 bases from V and 2 from J; bases not matched to a gene: 5. CDR3 in amino acids: CASSVDRGFGNQPQHF. DNA for the CDR3: TGTGCCAGCAGTGTGGACAGGGGGTTTGGCAATCAGCCCCAGCATTTT.

J is TRBJ2-1 and V is TRBV30; 8 nucleotides align to TRBD1. CDR3 length equals 15 residues. Trimming removed 0 bases from V and 6 bases from J; junction bases left unmatched: 7. CDR1 is GTSNPN, CDR2 SVGIG, per germline (reference sequence). CDR3 in amino acids: CAWSVGQGYGNEQFF. In DNA form, the CDR3 reads TGTGCCTGGAGTGTAGGACAGGGATATGGCAATGAGCAGTTCTTC.

This rearrangement joins TRBV6-6 to TRBJ1-6, with 7 bases aligning to TRBD1. The trim removed 7 bases at V and 9 bases at J, leaving 3 bases unmatched. This CDR3 region has 12 residues. Germline-derived CDR1 and CDR2 are MNHNY and SVGAGI (reference sequence). The CDR3 protein is CASTQGGSPLHF. DNA for the CDR3: TGTGCCAGCACGCAGGGGGGTTCACCCCTCCACTTT.

The sample holds one count of this clone. The CDR3 sequence: CASSQVDAETQYF. The DNA of the CDR3 is TGTGCCAGCTCTCAGGTTGACGCGGAGACCCAGTACTTC. V is TRBV2 and J is TRBJ2-5, with D unclear. Germline loops: CDR1 SNHLY, CDR2 FYNNEI. V was pared by 8 bases and J by 5 bases, with 15 bases between. The CDR3 is 13 residues long.

This clone was seen once. The rearrangement uses TRBV19 and TRBJ1-4, with D perhaps matching TRBD1 (5 bases). The germline V and J ends were trimmed by 4 bases and 7 bases, with 16 bases remaining between them. The CDR3 has 15 residues. Germline assignment: CDR1 LNHDA and CDR2 SQIVND (reference sequence). This CDR3 is CASSSRGSGGEKLFF. In DNA form, the CDR3 reads TGTGCCAGTAGTAGTCGCGGGTCCGGGGGTGAAAAACTGTTTTTT. The full variable domain, its missing parts supplied by reference TRBV19 and TRBJ1-4, is DGGITQSPKYLFRKEGQNVTLSCEQNLNHDAMYWYRQDPGQGLRLIYYSQIVNDFQKGDIAEGYSVSREKKESFPLTVTSAQKNPTAFYLCASSSRGSGGEKLFFGSGTQLSVL.